This TCR beta chain was recorded in a study of STAT5B mutations in CD4+ large granular lymphocyte leukemia (dated by TCRdb to 2021 to 2024). Turning to the overall study: Among the healthy controls, the CDR3 'QG' motif was associated with a particular HLA allele. The TCRbeta repertoires of CD4+ T-cell large granular lymphocyte leukemia patients were compared with the TCRbeta repertoires of healthy blood donors. The purity of purified fractions was confirmed by flow cytometry on FACSCanto II or FACSVerse to exceed 95% among lymphocytes. The paper as a whole reports these results and caveats: Data were not HLA-matched; higher clonality in CD4+ versus CD8+ T-LGLL could reflect the relatively small sample size. The main leukemic clonotypes were found to be private to each patient, although around 24% of the main leukemic clonotypes were detected at low frequency in the non-leukemic repertoires of other patients. Enrichment of TRBV06-family usage was observed among the top patient clones (8/27) relative to healthy controls (2/35). Compared with healthy CD4+ repertoires, CD4-sorted patient repertoires appeared more clonal, and this difference remained even after the putative leukemic clones were removed.

The healthy control group was made up of roughly 39 blood donors, and the Finnish Red Cross blood service supplied their buffy coats. All TCR-sequenced material derived from peripheral blood: patient blood samples and healthy donor buffy coats. Peripheral blood mononuclear cells were isolated by Ficoll-Hypaque gradient centrifugation. Magnetic purification was used to isolate CD4+ cells from the buffy coats of the healthy controls. Genomic DNA was extracted with the Gentra Puregene Cell and Tissue kit and quantified on a Qubit 2.0 fluorometer. This clone was seen more than once but under ten times. Its antigen is not yet known. No much larger clone exists at a distance of one base, and base qualities are not known. The immunoSEQ assay at survey resolution was used to sequence TCRbeta rearrangements from genomic DNA. The source study handled its data this way. A lowest detectable productive clonotype frequency of 2.59 x 10-5 was observed in the TCR sequencing data. Analyses included only productive TCRbeta rearrangements, meaning complete and in-frame sequences. Clonality for each sample was calculated as Simpson clonality in the immunoSEQ Analyzer version 3.0. Clones were binned by frequency as very rare, small, medium, large (1-20%) or hyperexpanded (>20%). Generation probabilities were estimated with OLGA 1.2.3, V-gene circos plots were made with VDJtools, specificities were searched in VDJdb, and CDR3 motifs were identified with GLIPH. TCRdb took over this immuneACCESS table, retaining in-frame rearrangements with V and J assigned. Such tables are incomplete; in checked studies, under half of the missing clones stem from an unresolved V gene, and the remainder is unexplained. V, J and clone size are those of that table, while D and trimming were read from the DNA. This sample has around 50,000 clones in its table, and around 81% of those were observed once. The ten top clones hold about 0.34% of the sample.

CDR1 and CDR2 are drawn from the germline V gene (reference sequence): PRHDT, FYEKMQ. The CDR3 has 15 amino acids, counting the end cysteine and phenylalanine. The kept DNA is CDR3 alone, 45 bases in frame from the first base. Trimming removed 2 bases from V and 7 bases from J; the gene matches leave 7 bases unexplained. The sample taken for sequencing was CD4+ T cells from blood buffy coats. This receptor was identified in a human donor in good health. The sequence joins TRBV13 to TRBJ2-1; 8 central nucleotides agree with TRBD2. The CDR3 protein sequence reads: CASSLRGRGVNEQFF. The nucleotide sequence is given as TGTGCCAGCAGCTTACGCGGGCGGGGGGTGAATGAGCAGTTCTTC.